The following is a T cell receptor beta chain sequence with its context. Its matching antigen is unknown. The data originate from a study of cytomegalovirus exposure and HLA in healthy donors. Study conclusions and caveats: It was confirmed in vitro that a few of the CMV-associated chains were specific for CMV antigens. In a later analysis, CMV-associated beta chains were mostly HLA-associated, it appeared. Overall, around 150 TCR beta chains were annotated as cytomegalovirus-associated.

Germline CDR1 SGHAT, CDR2 FQNNGV. The CDR3 length is 15 residues. V was pared by 2 bases and J by 0 bases, with 10 bases between. The PCR employed 60 Vbeta primers together with 13 Jbeta primers. The table came from immunoSEQ multiplex PCR; TCRdb's copy has only in-frame clones and leaves some out. The table shows more than 200,000 clones, with over 80% occurring only once. The TCR comes from a middle-aged man in good health and CMV-seropositive. The specimen sequenced was PBMCs. The chain has TRBV11-2 and TRBJ1-1; D is uncertain. The CDR3: CASSLSAGMNTEAFF. DNA of the CDR3: TGTGCCAGCAGCTTATCCGCAGGCATGAACACTGAAGCTTTCTTT.